A single sample is the source of the 31 T cell receptor beta chains below, sequenced in a study of blood T cells in healthy people across ages. The use of a sample-barcoded 5' primer and a J-beta primer mix characterized a second PCR of about 7 to 12 cycles. TCRdb reprocessed the 5' RACE reads with MiXCR, giving one entry per CDR3 protein. Of around 670,000 distinct CDR3 sequences detected, under 30% appear once; the ten largest clones hold around 16%. What was sequenced was blood. The receptors originated from a woman over 75 in good health.

The chain is built from TRBV12-3 or TRBV12-4 and TRBJ2-3; D could derive from TRBD1 or TRBD2 (5 bases each). V dropped 6 bases and J dropped 3 bases, with 19 bases sitting between them. This CDR3 has 16 amino acids. Written as DNA, the CDR3 is TGTGCCAGCAGGCCTTGGGGGAGAACAAGAACAGATACGCAGTATTTT. This translates into CASRPWGRTRTDTQYF.

The chain joins TRBV4-3 to TRBJ2-7; D gene unclear. This CDR3 has 15 amino acids. The germline V and J ends were trimmed by 3 bases and 0 bases, with 12 bases remaining between them. Germline values: CDR1 LGHNA, CDR2 YSLEER. This chain's CDR3 is CASSHNNKSSYEQYF. The DNA for the CDR3 is TGCGCCAGCAGCCACAACAACAAGAGCTCCTACGAGCAGTACTTC.

This clonotype was seen a handful of times. A much larger clone sits a single nucleotide away, making a read error possible. For the CDR3, the DNA is TGCGCCAGCAGCCCGTCTACAGGGAGCAATCAGCCCCAGCATTTT. Translating it yields CASSPSTGSNQPQHF. The V gene is TRBV4-1, the J gene TRBJ1-5, with D possibly being TRBD1 (6 bases). Germline V gives CDR1 MGHRA, CDR2 YSYEKL. With 4 bases removed from V and 1 base from J, the gap between germline ends came to 11 bases. The CDR3 loop spans 15 amino acids.

As regards this clonotype: A much larger clone differs by one base, so this may be a read error. CDR3 residues: CSAAWGFETQYF. The CDR3 DNA is TGCAGTGCCGCCTGGGGTTTTGAGACCCAGTACTTC. V and J are TRBV20-1 and TRBJ2-5; D is unclear. Germline values: CDR1 DFQATT, CDR2 SNEGSKA (reference sequence). With 6 bases removed from V and 5 bases from J, the gap between germline ends came to 13 bases. This CDR3 contains 12 residues.

About this clonotype: Given a much more abundant clone one base away, this may be a read error. The chain has TRBV12-3 or TRBV12-4 and TRBJ1-2; a weak D match, TRBD1 (6 bases). The CDR3 extends over 15 amino acids. This CDR3 is CASSYGGGAHYGCTF. CDR3 in DNA: TGTGCCAGCAGCTATGGGGGGGGCGCCCACTATGGCTGCACCTTC.

This clonotype appeared many times. As DNA, the CDR3 is TGTGCCAGCAGCTTAGGGACTAGCGGGAGCTCCTACGAGCAGTACTTC. Protein sequence: CASSLGTSGSSYEQYF. The chain recombines TRBV7-9 with TRBJ2-7; TRBD2 aligns across 13 bases. The CDR3 runs to 16 residues. V lost 1 base and J lost 0; bases outside the gene matches: 0. The germline gives CDR1 SEHNR, CDR2 FQNEAQ (reference sequence).

This clonotype was seen only a few times. The rearrangement joins TRBV2 to TRBJ1-1, with 11 bases lining up with TRBD1. The CDR3 extends over 16 amino acids. With V trimmed by 6 bases and J by 4 bases, 10 bases remained unmatched. Germline-derived CDR1 and CDR2 are SNHLY and FYNNEI. The CDR3 DNA reads TGTGCCAGCAGCGTTGGACAGGGGGCGAGGAGCACTGAAGCTTTCTTT. This gives the protein CASSVGQGARSTEAFF.

This clonotype has a count of ten or more. This chain connects TRBV12-3 or TRBV12-4 to TRBJ2-1; 13 bases agree with TRBD2. V lost 3 bases, J lost 4 bases, and 15 bases stayed unmatched. The CDR3 runs 20 residues. CDR3 in DNA: TGTGCCAGCAGTTTTGATCCTAGAAAGACTAGCGGGGGGTATTACAATGAGCAGTTCTTC. Its translation: CASSFDPRKTSGGYYNEQFF.

The chain is built from TRBV7-2 and TRBJ1-6; 7 bases are shared with TRBD1. The CDR3 consists of 17 residues. V trimming: 3 bases; J trimming: 6 bases; junction bases outside the gene matches: 11. Germline V gene lookup returns CDR1 SGHTA and CDR2 FQGNSA. CDR3 nucleotides: TGTGCCAGCAGCTTCCTTCTCGACAGGGCCCTTAATTCACCCCTCCACTTT. Translated: CASSFLLDRALNSPLHF.

This chain connects TRBV12-3 or TRBV12-4 to TRBJ1-1; D is unresolved. This CDR3 has 15 amino acids. Trimming removed 5 bases from V and 5 bases from J, with 18 bases in between. The CDR3 coding sequence is TGTGCCAGCAGTATCCCGACGGGGATCCGTACTGAAGCTTTCTTT. As protein: CASSIPTGIRTEAFF.

V gene TRBV20-1 combines with J gene TRBJ2-1; D unclear. V dropped 0 bases and J dropped 3 bases, with 12 bases sitting between them. From germline, CDR1 is DFQATT and CDR2 SNEGSKA (reference sequence). The CDR3 sequence is 15 residues long. This CDR3 is CSARDSRSNYNEQFF. Here the CDR3 DNA reads TGCAGTGCTAGAGACTCCCGCTCAAACTACAATGAGCAGTTCTTC.

Comment on this clonotype: Being one base from a much bigger clone, this may be a read error. V is TRBV6-6 and J is TRBJ2-1; D is ambiguous. V shed 2 bases and J shed 5 bases, with 13 bases lying between them. This CDR3 is built from 15 residues. CDR1 and CDR2 (germline): MNHNY, SVGAGI (reference sequence). For the CDR3, the DNA is TGTGCCAGCAGTTACGAACAGCCGATCCACAATGAGCAGTTCTTC. It encodes CASSYEQPIHNEQFF.

In this sample, this clonotype turned up many times. The chain links TRBV7-2 to TRBJ1-2, with a possible D match to TRBD1 (5 bases). The CDR3 is 11 residues long. Germline lookup yields CDR1 SGHTA and CDR2 FQGNSA. The V end lost 1 base, the J end lost 10 bases, and 7 bases lay between the germline ends. DNA of the CDR3: TGTGCCAGCAGCTTAGGGACATCCTACACCTTC. This gives the protein CASSLGTSYTF.

The chain uses TRBV20-1 and TRBJ2-5; D is undetermined. Germline assignment: CDR1 DFQATT and CDR2 SNEGSKA (reference sequence). The V and J ends lost 0 bases and 0 bases respectively, with 5 bases between them. The CDR3 covers 13 residues. The CDR3, as DNA: TGCAGTGCTAGAGACTCGTACCAAGAGACCCAGTACTTC. Amino acid sequence: CSARDSYQETQYF.

The rearrangement joins TRBV7-2 to TRBJ2-1; D not resolved. Germline V gene data show CDR1 as SGHTA and CDR2 as FQGNSA. There are 20 residues in the CDR3. V lost 2 bases to trimming and J lost 0 bases, with 23 bases between them. The CDR3, as DNA: TGTACCAGCAGCTTACAGGTAAGGAAAAGAGACCGCAGCTCCTACAATGAGCAGTTCTTC. Protein: CTSSLQVRKRDRSSYNEQFF.

The genes are TRBV7-3 and TRBJ2-5; 7 nucleotides agree with TRBD2. The CDR3 has 14 residues. Germline values: CDR1 SGHTA, CDR2 FQGTGA. The V segment lost 5 bases and the J segment 1 base; nucleotides outside the gene matches: 4. This CDR3 is CASSQLATQETQYF. CDR3 bases: TGTGCCAGCAGCCAACTAGCGACCCAAGAGACCCAGTACTTC.

Worth noting for this clonotype: One end of the junction does not line up with germline, which may come from a read error. The chain is built from TRBV3-1 and TRBJ2-5; 8 bases line up with TRBD1. The J call may be incorrect, as the DNA end agrees better with TRBJ2-7. Germline CDR1 is LGHDT and CDR2 is YNNKEL (reference sequence). The CDR3 consists of 14 residues. CDR3 protein: CANSLNGQGTEQYF. CDR3 DNA sequence: TGTGCCAACAGCCTAAACGGACAGGGTACCGAGCAGTACTTC.

This clonotype was detected many times. The V and J genes are TRBV29-1 and TRBJ2-1; D is uncertain. From germline, CDR1 is SQVTM and CDR2 ANQGSEA. V was trimmed by 7 bases and J by 7 bases, leaving 11 bases between them. The CDR3 extends over 11 amino acids. CDR3 DNA: TGCAGCGACGCCCCCGAGAATGAGCAGTTCTTC. It yields the protein CSDAPENEQFF.

The genes are TRBV5-1 and TRBJ1-5; D is ambiguous. V was clipped by 0 bases and J by 5 bases, with 9 bases between them. This CDR3 is 14 amino acids long. From germline, CDR1 is SGHRS and CDR2 YFSETQ. This chain's CDR3 is CASSLDGSHQPQHF. In DNA, the CDR3 is TGCGCCAGCAGCTTGGATGGCAGCCATCAGCCCCAGCATTTT.

This clonotype was observed a handful of times. Here the CDR3 reads CASSVGFWGVGNEQFF. CDR3 in DNA: TGTGCCAGCAGCGTAGGTTTCTGGGGGGTGGGGAATGAGCAGTTCTTC. J is TRBJ2-1 and V is TRBV9; tentative D call: TRBD2 (6 bases). The CDR3 length is 16 residues. Germline V gene sequence: CDR1 SGDLS, CDR2 YYNGEE. The V end lost 0 bases, the J end lost 7 bases, and 17 bases lay between the germline ends.

To note about this clonotype: Being one base from a much bigger clone, this may be a read error. The chain employs TRBV20-1 and TRBJ1-6, with 10 bases matching TRBD1. The ends lost 1 base at V and 0 bases at J; junction bases unmatched: 6. The V gene's germline CDR1 is DFQATT and CDR2 SNEGSKA (reference sequence). The length of the CDR3 is 18 residues. For the CDR3, the DNA is TGCAGTGCTAGAGTTGGGACAGGGGCGAACTCCTATAATTCACCCCTCCACTTT. It codes for CSARVGTGANSYNSPLHF.

The chain combines TRBV27 with TRBJ2-3; D is unresolved. V dropped 2 bases and J dropped 2 bases, with 5 bases sitting between them. The CDR3 has 13 amino acids. CDR1 MNHEY and CDR2 SMNVEV come from the germline V gene (reference sequence). The CDR3 region is CASSLAVTDTQYF. The CDR3, as DNA: TGTGCCAGCAGTTTAGCGGTCACAGATACGCAGTATTTT.

The chain joins TRBV7-9 to TRBJ1-6, with D unresolved. The germline CDR1 and CDR2 sequences are SEHNR and FQNEAQ (reference sequence). Trimming removed 5 bases at V and 0 bases at J, with 11 bases between. This CDR3 has 16 amino acids. This CDR3 reads CASSVTDDSYNSPLHF. For the CDR3, the DNA is TGTGCCAGCAGCGTAACAGACGACTCCTATAATTCACCCCTCCACTTT. Complete variable domain (other parts from reference TRBV7-9 and TRBJ1-6): DTGVSQNPRHKITKRGQNVTFRCDPISEHNRLYWYRQTLGQGPEFLTYFQNEAQLEKSRLLSDRFSAERPKGSFSTLEIQRTEQGDSAMYLCASSVTDDSYNSPLHFGNGTRLTVT.

This clonotype was counted only a few times. The chain employs TRBV7-9 and TRBJ2-1; D possibly matches TRBD1 or TRBD2 (5 bases each). The DNA end is a closer match to TRBJ2-7, so the J assignment may be wrong. Per the germline V gene, CDR1 is SEHNR and CDR2 is FQNEAQ (reference sequence). CDR3 size: 16 residues. The CDR3 nucleotides read TGTGCCAGCAGCTCGGTCCGGGACCGCTCCTACAATGAGCAGTACTTC. Residues: CASSSVRDRSYNEQYF.

This clonotype turned up a few times. The chain couples TRBV15 to TRBJ2-3, with D tentatively TRBD2 (7 bases). The germline V gene has CDR1 LNHNV and CDR2 YYDKDF (reference sequence). The CDR3 runs 22 residues. Between the trimmed V and J ends, which lost 3 bases and 2 bases, there was a span of 33 bases. As DNA, the CDR3 is TGTGCCACCAGCAGGTCGTTTAGGGACGGCCGTTGGGGCGGGGGCCACACAGATACGCAGTATTTT. Translated, it gives CATSRSFRDGRWGGGHTDTQYF.

There are many counts of this clonotype. The V and J genes are TRBV7-9 and TRBJ2-7; D is ambiguous. CDR3 size: 13 residues. Germline CDR1 SEHNR, CDR2 FQNEAQ (reference sequence). Trimming stripped 3 bases from V and 1 base from J, with 7 bases between. The CDR3 nucleotides read TGTGCCAGCAGCTTTGGGGAATCCTACGAGCAGTACTTC. This gives the protein CASSFGESYEQYF. The whole variable domain, filled in from reference TRBV7-9 and TRBJ2-7, reads DTGVSQNPRHKITKRGQNVTFRCDPISEHNRLYWYRQTLGQGPEFLTYFQNEAQLEKSRLLSDRFSAERPKGSFSTLEIQRTEQGDSAMYLCASSFGESYEQYFGPGTRLTVT.

A note on this clonotype: Since a much larger clone is just one base distant, this may be a read error. This sequence joins TRBV6-5 and TRBJ2-4; D unclear. Germline V lookup: CDR1 MNHEY, CDR2 SVGAGI. The CDR3 runs to 14 residues. The CDR3 region is CANSYDAAKNIQYF. The CDR3 DNA is TGTGCCAACAGTTACGACGCAGCCAAAAACATTCAGTACTTC.

Many counts were recorded for this clonotype. The chain combines TRBV24-1 with TRBJ2-1; the match to TRBD1 covers 9 bases. V dropped 0 bases and J dropped 5; count of bases not matched to a gene: 7. Germline V gives CDR1 KGHDR, CDR2 SFDVKD. This CDR3 is 17 amino acids long. CDR3 in DNA: TGTGCCACCAGTGATTTGGGGACAGGGTCGTTAGACAATGAGCAGTTCTTC. Translating it yields CATSDLGTGSLDNEQFF.

This clonotype was picked up many times. V is TRBV7-9 and J is TRBJ2-5, with D possibly being TRBD1 (6 bases). Germline loops: CDR1 SEHNR, CDR2 FQNEAQ (reference sequence). Trimming removed 5 bases at V and 1 base at J, with 11 bases between. The CDR3 has 14 amino acids. CDR3 amino acids: CASSQTGVQETQYF. The CDR3 coding sequence is TGTGCCAGCAGCCAGACAGGTGTCCAAGAGACCCAGTACTTC. The whole variable domain, remainder taken from reference TRBV7-9 and TRBJ2-5, is DTGVSQNPRHKITKRGQNVTFRCDPISEHNRLYWYRQTLGQGPEFLTYFQNEAQLEKSRLLSDRFSAERPKGSFSTLEIQRTEQGDSAMYLCASSQTGVQETQYFGPGTRLLVL.

The CDR3 sequence: CASSPRAQGIRGYEQYF. The CDR3 DNA reads as TGTGCCAGCAGTCCTCGGGCACAGGGAATTCGGGGCTACGAGCAGTACTTC. The chain joins TRBV12-3 or TRBV12-4 to TRBJ2-7; D is possibly TRBD1 (6 bases). The CDR3 has 17 amino acids. Trimming shortened V by 5 bases and J by 3 bases, and 23 bases separated the two germline ends.

Concerning this clonotype itself: A clone one base away is much larger, so this may be a read error. The V and J genes are TRBV5-1 and TRBJ2-1; 7 bases are a match to TRBD1. Germline V gene lookup returns CDR1 SGHRS and CDR2 YFSETQ. This CDR3 spans 14 amino acids. The junction had 11 bases not matched to a gene; V was cut back by 1 base and J by 13 bases. In DNA form, the CDR3 reads TGCGCCAGCAGCTTGCCCGGGCAGGGGGAGACCCAGTTCTTC. Protein sequence: CASSLPGQGETQFF. The whole variable domain, remainder taken from reference TRBV5-1 and TRBJ2-1, is KAGVTQTPRYLIKTRGQQVTLSCSPISGHRSVSWYQQTPGQGLQFLFEYFSETQRNKGNFPGRFSGRQFSNSRSEMNVSTLELGDSALYLCASSLPGQGETQFFGPGTRLTVL.